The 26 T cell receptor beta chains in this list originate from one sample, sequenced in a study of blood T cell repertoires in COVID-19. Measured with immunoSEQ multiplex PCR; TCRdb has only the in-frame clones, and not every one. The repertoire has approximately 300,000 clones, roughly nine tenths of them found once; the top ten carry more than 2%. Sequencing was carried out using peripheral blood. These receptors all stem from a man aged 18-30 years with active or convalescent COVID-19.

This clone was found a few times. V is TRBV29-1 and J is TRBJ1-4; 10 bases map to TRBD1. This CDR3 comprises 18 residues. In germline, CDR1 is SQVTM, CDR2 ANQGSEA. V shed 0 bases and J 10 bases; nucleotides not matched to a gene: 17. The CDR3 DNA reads TGCAGCGTTGAAGATGCGACCCCGAGACAGGGGGCTTACGGAAAACTGTTTTTT. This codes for CSVEDATPRQGAYGKLFF.

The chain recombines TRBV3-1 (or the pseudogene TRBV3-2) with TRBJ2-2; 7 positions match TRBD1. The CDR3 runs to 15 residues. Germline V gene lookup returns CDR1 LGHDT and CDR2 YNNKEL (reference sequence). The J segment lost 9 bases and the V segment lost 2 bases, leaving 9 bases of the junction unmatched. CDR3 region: CASSQRDRGSRELFF. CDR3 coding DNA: TGTGCCAGCAGCCAACGGGACAGAGGGAGCCGGGAGCTGTTTTTT.

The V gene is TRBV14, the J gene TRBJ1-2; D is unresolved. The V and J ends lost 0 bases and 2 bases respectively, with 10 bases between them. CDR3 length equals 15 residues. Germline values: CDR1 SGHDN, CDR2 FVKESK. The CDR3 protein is CASSQEVGENYGYTF. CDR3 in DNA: TGTGCCAGCAGCCAAGAGGTTGGGGAGAACTATGGCTACACCTTC.

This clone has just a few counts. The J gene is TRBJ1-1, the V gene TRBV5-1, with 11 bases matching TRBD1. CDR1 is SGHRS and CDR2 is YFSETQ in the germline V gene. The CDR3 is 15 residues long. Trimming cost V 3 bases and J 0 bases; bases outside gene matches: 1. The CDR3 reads CASSWTGGMNTEAFF. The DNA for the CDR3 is TGCGCCAGCAGCTGGACAGGGGGCATGAACACTGAAGCTTTCTTT.

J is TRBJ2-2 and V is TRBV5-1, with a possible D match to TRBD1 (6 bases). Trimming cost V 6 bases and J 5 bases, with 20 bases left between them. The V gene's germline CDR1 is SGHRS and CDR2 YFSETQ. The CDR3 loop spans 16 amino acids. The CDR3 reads CASMYRSGQGTGELFF. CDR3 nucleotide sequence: TGCGCCAGCATGTATCGATCGGGGCAGGGGACCGGGGAGCTGTTTTTT.

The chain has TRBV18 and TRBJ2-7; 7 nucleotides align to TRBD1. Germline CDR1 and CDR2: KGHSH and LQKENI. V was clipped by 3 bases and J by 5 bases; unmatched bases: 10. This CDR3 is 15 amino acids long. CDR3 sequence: CASSPSTGRLHEQYF. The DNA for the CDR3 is TGTGCCAGCTCACCGTCGACAGGGAGATTGCACGAGCAGTACTTC.

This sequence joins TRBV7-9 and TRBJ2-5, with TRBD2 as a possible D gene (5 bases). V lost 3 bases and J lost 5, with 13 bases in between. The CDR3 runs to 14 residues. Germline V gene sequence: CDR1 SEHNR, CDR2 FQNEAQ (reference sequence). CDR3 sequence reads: CASSLGSRRETQYF. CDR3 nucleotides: TGTGCCAGCAGCTTGGGTTCCAGGAGGGAGACCCAGTACTTC.

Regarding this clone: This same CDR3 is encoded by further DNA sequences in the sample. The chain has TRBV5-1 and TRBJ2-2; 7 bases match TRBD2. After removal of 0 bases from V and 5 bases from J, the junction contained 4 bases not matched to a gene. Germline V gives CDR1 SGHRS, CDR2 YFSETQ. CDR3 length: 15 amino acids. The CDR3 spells CASSLEAGRTGELFF. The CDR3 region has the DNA TGCGCCAGCAGCTTGGAAGCGGGACGGACCGGGGAGCTGTTTTTT.

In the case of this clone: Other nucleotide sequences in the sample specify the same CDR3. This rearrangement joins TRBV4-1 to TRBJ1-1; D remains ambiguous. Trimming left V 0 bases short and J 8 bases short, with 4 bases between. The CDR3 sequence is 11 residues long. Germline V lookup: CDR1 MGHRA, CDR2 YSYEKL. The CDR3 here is CASSQDLEAFF. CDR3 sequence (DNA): TGCGCCAGCAGCCAAGATTTAGAAGCTTTCTTT.

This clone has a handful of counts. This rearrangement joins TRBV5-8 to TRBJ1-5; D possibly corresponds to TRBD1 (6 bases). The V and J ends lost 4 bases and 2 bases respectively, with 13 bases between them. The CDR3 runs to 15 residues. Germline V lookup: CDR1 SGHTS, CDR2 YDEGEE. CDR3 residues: CASSPGDLGNQPQHF. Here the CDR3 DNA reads TGTGCCAGCAGCCCAGGGGATTTGGGCAATCAGCCCCAGCATTTT.

CDR3 DNA sequence: TGTGCCAGCAGCCACAGGGGTGGAAACACCATATATTTT. Amino acid sequence: CASSHRGGNTIYF. The V and J genes are TRBV3-1 (or the pseudogene TRBV3-2) and TRBJ1-3; D may be TRBD1 (6 bases). The CDR3 is 13 amino acids. V was pared by 3 bases and J by 3 bases, with 6 bases between. CDR1 LGHDT and CDR2 YNNKEL come from the germline V gene (reference sequence).

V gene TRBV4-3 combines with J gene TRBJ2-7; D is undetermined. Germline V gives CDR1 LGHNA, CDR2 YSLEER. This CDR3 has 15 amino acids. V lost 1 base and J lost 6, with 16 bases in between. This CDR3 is CASSQGRNPAGEQYF. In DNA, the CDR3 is TGCGCCAGCAGCCAAGGTCGCAACCCCGCAGGCGAGCAGTACTTC.

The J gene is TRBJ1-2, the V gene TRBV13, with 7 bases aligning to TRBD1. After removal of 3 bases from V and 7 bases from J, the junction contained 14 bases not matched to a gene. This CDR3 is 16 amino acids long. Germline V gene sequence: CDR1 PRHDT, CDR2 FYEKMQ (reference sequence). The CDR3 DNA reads TGTGCCAGCAGCTTCCAGGGGGGCGTTTACTTAGGTGGCTACACCTTC. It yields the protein CASSFQGGVYLGGYTF.

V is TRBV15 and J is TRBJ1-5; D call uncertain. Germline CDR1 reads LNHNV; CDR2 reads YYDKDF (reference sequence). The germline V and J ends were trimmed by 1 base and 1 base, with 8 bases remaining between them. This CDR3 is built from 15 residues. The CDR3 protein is CATSRGGNSNQPQHF. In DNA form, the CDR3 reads TGTGCCACCAGCAGAGGAGGTAACAGCAATCAGCCCCAGCATTTT.

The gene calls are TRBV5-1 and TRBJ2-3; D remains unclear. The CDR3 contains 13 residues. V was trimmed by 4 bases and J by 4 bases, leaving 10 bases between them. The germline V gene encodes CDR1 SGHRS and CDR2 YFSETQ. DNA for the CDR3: TGCGCCAGCAGCCCTCGAGTTGCAGATACGCAGTATTTT. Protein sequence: CASSPRVADTQYF.

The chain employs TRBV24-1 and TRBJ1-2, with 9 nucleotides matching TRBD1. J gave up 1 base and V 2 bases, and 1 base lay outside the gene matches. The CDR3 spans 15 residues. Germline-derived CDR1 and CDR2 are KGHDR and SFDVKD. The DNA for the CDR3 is TGTGCCACCAGTGATTACAGGGGGCATAACTATGGCTACACCTTC. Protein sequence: CATSDYRGHNYGYTF.

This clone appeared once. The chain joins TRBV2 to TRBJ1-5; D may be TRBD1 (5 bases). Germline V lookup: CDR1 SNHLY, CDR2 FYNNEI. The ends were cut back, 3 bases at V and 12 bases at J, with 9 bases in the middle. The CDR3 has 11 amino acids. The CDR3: CASSEGGDQHF. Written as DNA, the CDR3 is TGTGCCAGCAGTGAGGGGGGGGACCAGCATTTT.

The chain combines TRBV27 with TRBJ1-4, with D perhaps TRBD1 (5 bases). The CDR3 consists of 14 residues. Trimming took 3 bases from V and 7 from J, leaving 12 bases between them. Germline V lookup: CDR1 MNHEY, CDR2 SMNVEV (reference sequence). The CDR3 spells CASSFRPRGEKLFF. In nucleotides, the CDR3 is TGTGCCAGCAGTTTCAGACCAAGGGGTGAAAAACTGTTTTTT. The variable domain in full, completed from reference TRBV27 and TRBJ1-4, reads EAQVTQNPRYLITVTGKKLTVTCSQNMNHEYMSWYRQDPGLGLRQIYYSMNVEVTDKGDVPEGYKVSRKEKRNFPLILESPSPNQTSLYFCASSFRPRGEKLFFGSGTQLSVL.

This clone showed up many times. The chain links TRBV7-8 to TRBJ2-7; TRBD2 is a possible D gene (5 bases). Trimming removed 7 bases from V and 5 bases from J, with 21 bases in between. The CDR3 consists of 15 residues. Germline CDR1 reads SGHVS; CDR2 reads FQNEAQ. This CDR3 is CASMISGSFGHEQYF. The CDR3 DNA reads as TGTGCCAGCATGATAAGCGGCTCCTTCGGACACGAGCAGTACTTC.

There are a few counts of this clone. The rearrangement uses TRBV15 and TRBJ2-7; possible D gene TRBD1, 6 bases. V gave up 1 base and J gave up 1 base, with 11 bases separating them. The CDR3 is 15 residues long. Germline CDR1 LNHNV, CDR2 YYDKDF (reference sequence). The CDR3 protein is CATSRGLGGSYEQYF. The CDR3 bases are TGTGCCACCAGCAGAGGATTAGGGGGTTCCTACGAGCAGTACTTC.

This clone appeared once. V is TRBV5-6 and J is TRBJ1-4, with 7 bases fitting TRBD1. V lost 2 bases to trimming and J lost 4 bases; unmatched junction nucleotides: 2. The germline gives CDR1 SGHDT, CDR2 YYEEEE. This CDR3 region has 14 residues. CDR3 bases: TGTGCCAGCAGCTTACAGGGGTATAATGAAAAACTGTTTTTT. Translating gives CASSLQGYNEKLFF.

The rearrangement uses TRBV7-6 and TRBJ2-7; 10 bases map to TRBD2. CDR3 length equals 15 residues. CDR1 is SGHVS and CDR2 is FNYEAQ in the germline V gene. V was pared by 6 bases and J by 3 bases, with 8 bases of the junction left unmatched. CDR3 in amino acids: CASSPSGGAYYEQYF. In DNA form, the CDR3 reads TGTGCCAGCAGTCCTAGCGGGGGAGCCTACTACGAGCAGTACTTC.

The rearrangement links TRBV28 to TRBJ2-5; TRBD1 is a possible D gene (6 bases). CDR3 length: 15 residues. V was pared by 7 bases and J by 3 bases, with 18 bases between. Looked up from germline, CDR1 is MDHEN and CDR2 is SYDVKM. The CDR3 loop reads CASNPPLSGEETQYF. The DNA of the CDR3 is TGTGCCAGCAATCCTCCACTCTCAGGGGAAGAGACCCAGTACTTC.

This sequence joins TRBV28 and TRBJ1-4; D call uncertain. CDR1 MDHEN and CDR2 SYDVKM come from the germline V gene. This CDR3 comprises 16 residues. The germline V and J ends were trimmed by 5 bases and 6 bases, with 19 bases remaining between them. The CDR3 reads CASSPNLLGSDEKLFF. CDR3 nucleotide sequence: TGTGCCAGCAGTCCGAACCTTTTGGGGAGTGATGAAAAACTGTTTTTT.

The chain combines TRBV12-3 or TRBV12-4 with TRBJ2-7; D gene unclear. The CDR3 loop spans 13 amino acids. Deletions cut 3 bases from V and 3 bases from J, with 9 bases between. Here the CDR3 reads CASSFGPLYEQYF. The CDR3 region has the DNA TGTGCCAGCAGTTTTGGGCCGCTCTACGAGCAGTACTTC.

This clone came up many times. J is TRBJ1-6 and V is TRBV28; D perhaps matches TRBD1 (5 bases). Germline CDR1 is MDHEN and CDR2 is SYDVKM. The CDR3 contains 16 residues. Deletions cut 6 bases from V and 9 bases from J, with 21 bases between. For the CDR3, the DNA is TGTGCCAGCAGCTCCGGCAAGTGGGGGGAGCGTTCACCCCTCCACTTT. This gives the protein CASSSGKWGERSPLHF.